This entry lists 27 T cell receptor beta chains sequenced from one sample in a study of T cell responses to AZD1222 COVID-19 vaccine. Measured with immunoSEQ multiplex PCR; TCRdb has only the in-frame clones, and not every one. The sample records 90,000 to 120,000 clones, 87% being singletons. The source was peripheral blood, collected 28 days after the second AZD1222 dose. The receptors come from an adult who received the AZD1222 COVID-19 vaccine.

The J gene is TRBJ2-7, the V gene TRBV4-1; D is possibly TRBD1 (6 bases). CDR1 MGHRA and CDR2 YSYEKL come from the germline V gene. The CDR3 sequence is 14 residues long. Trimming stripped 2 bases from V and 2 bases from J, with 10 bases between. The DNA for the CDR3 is TGCGCCAGCAGCCAAACAGGGTTACCCTACGAGCAGTACTTC. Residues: CASSQTGLPYEQYF.

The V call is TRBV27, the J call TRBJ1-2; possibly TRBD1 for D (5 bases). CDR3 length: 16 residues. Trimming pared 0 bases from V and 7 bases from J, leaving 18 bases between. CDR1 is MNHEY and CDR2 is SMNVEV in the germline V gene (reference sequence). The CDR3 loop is CASSLSSQGGTRGYTF. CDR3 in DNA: TGTGCCAGCAGTTTATCTTCCCAGGGAGGAACTCGTGGCTACACCTTC.

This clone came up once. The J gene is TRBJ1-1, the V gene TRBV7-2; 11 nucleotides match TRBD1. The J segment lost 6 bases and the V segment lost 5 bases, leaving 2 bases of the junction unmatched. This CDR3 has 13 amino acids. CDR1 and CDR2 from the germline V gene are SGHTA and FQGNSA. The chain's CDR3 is CASSRGQGAEAFF. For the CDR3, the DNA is TGTGCCAGCAGCCGGGGACAGGGGGCTGAAGCTTTCTTT.

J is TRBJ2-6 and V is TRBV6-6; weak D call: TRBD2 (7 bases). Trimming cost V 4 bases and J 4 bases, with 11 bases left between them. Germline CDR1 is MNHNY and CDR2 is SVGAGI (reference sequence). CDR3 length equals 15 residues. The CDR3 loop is CASSSGGQGANVLTF. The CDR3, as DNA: TGTGCCAGCAGTTCCGGGGGGCAAGGGGCCAACGTCCTGACTTTC.

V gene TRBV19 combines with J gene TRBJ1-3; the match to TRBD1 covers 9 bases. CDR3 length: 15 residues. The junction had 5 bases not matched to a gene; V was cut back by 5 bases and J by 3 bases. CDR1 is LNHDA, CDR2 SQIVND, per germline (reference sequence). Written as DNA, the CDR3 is TGTGCCAGTAGTCCCGGGACAGGGTATGGAAACACCATATATTTT. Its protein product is CASSPGTGYGNTIYF.

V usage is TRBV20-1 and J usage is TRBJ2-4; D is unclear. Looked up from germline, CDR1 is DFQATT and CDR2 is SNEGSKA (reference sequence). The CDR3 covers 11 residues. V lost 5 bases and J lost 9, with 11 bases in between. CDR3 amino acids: CSAGFLGIQYF. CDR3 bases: TGCAGTGCTGGATTCTTGGGCATTCAGTACTTC.

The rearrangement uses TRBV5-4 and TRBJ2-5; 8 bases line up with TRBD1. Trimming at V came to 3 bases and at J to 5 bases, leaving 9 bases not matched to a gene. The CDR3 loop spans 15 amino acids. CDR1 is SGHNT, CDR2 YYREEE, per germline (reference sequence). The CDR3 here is CASSSGQGRVETQYF. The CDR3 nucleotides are TGTGCCAGCAGCTCAGGACAGGGAAGGGTGGAGACCCAGTACTTC.

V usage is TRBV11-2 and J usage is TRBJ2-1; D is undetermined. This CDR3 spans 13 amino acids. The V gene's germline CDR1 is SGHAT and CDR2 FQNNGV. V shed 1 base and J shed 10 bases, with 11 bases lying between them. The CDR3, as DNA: TGTGCCAGCAGCTTAGCCCTTCATGGGGAGCAGTTCTTC. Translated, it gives CASSLALHGEQFF.

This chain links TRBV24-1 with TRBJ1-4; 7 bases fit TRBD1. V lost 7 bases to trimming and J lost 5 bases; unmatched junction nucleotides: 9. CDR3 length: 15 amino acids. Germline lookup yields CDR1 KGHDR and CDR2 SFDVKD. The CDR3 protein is CATSTGDGWNEKLFF. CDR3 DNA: TGTGCCACCAGCACAGGGGATGGGTGGAATGAAAAACTGTTTTTT.

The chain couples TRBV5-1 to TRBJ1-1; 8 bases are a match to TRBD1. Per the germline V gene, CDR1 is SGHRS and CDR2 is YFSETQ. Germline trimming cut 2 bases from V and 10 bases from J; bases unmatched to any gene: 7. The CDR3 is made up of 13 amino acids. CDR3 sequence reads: CASSLGQGMLAFF. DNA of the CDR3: TGCGCCAGCAGCTTAGGACAGGGAATGCTAGCTTTCTTT.

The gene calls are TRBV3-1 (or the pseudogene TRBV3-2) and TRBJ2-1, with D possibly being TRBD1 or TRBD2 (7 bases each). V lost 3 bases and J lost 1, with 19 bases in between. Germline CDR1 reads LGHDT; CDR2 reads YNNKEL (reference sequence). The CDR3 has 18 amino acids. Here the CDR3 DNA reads TGTGCCAGCAGCCATGGATCAGGGGGGGTACGATCCTACAATGAGCAGTTCTTC. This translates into CASSHGSGGVRSYNEQFF.

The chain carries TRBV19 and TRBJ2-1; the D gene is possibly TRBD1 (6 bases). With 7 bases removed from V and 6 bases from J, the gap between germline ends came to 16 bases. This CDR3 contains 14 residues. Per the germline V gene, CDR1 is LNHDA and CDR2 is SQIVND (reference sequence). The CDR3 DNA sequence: TGTGCCAGTACATCATACCAGGGGTCCAATGAGCAGTTCTTC. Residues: CASTSYQGSNEQFF.

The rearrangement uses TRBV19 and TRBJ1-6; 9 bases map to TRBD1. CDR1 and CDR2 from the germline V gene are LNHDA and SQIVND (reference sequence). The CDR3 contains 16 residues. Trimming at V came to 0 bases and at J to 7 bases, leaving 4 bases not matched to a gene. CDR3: CASSIDGTGNNSPLHF. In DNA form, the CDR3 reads TGTGCCAGTAGTATAGACGGGACAGGGAACAATTCACCCCTCCACTTT.

CDR3 DNA: TGTGCCAGCAGCGCGAGGGTTGGCTACACCTTC. This sequence encodes CASSARVGYTF. The V and J genes are TRBV7-9 and TRBJ1-2; D is unclear. Per germline, CDR1 SEHNR and CDR2 FQNEAQ (reference sequence). The CDR3 extends over 11 amino acids. Trimming cost V 5 bases and J 7 bases, with 8 bases left between them.

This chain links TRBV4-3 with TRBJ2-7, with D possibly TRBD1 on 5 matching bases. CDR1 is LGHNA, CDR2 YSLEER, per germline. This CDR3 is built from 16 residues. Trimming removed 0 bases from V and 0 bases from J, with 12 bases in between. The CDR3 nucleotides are TGCGCCAGCAGCCAAGATCGGCAGGGCTACTCCTACGAGCAGTACTTC. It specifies CASSQDRQGYSYEQYF.

CDR3 bases: TGTGCCAGCAGCAACCGGGAGGGGCCTATCTATGGCTACACCTTC. It yields the protein CASSNREGPIYGYTF. The rearrangement links TRBV9 to TRBJ1-2, with TRBD1 as a possible D gene (5 bases). Germline V gene sequence: CDR1 SGDLS, CDR2 YYNGEE. The CDR3 covers 15 residues. Trimming took off 4 bases at V and 4 bases at J, with 17 bases between the two ends.

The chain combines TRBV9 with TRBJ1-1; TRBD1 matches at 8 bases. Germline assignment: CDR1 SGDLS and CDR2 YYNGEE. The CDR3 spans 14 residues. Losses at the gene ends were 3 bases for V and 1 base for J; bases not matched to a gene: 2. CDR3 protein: CASSAGTGNTEAFF. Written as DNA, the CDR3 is TGTGCCAGCAGCGCCGGGACAGGGAACACTGAAGCTTTCTTT.

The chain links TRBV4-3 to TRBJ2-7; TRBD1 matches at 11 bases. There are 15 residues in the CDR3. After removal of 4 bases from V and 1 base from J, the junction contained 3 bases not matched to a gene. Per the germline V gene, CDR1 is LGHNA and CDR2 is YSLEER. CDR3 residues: CASSPGTGGSYEQYF. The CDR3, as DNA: TGCGCCAGCAGCCCAGGGACAGGGGGATCCTACGAGCAGTACTTC.

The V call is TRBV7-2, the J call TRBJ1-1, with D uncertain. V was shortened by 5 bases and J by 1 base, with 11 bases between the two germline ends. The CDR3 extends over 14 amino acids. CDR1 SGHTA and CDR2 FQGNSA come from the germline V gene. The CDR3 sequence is CASSLLRENTEAFF. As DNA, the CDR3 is TGTGCCAGCAGCCTCTTGAGGGAGAACACTGAAGCTTTCTTT.

CDR3 in amino acids: CASSPLGGSGYTF. DNA for the CDR3: TGTGCCAGCAGCCCCCTGGGAGGGTCTGGCTACACCTTC. This sequence joins TRBV3-1 (or the pseudogene TRBV3-2) and TRBJ1-2; D is ambiguous. CDR3 length equals 13 residues. The V and J ends lost 4 bases and 7 bases respectively, with 13 bases between them. Germline lookup yields CDR1 LGHDT and CDR2 YNNKEL (reference sequence).

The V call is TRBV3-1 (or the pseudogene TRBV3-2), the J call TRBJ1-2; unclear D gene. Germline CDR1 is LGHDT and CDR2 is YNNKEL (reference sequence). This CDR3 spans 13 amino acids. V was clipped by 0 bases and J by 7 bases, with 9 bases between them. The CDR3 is CASSQDPAGGYTF. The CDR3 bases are TGTGCCAGCAGCCAAGATCCGGCGGGTGGCTACACCTTC.

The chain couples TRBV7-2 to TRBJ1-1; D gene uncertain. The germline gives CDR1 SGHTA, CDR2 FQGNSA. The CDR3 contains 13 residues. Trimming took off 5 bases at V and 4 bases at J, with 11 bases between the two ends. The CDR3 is CASSPGEGTEAFF. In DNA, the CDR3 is TGTGCCAGCAGCCCTGGGGAGGGCACTGAAGCTTTCTTT.

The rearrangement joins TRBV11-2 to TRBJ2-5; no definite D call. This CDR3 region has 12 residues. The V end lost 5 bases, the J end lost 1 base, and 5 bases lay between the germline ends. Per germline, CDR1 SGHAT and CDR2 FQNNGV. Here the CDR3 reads CASSPSQETQYF. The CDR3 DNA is TGTGCCAGCAGCCCGAGCCAAGAGACCCAGTACTTC.

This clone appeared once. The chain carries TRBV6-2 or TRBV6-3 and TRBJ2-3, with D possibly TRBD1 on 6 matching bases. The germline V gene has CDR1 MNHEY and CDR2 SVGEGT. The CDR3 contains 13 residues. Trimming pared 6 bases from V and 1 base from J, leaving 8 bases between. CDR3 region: CASSGQRTDTQYF. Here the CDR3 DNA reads TGTGCCAGCAGCGGACAGCGCACAGATACGCAGTATTTT.

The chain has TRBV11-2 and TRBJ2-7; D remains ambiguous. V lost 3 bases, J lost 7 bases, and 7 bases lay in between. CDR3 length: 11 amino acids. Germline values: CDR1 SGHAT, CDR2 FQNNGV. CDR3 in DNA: TGTGCCAGCAGCTTCTCTGGGGAGCAGTACTTC. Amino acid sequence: CASSFSGEQYF.

CDR3 bases: TGCGCCAGCAGCCAAGACCGGGGGCCAAATGAAGGACTGTTTTTT. Translated, it gives CASSQDRGPNEGLFF. The V gene is TRBV4-1, the J gene TRBJ1-4, with a possible D match to TRBD1 (6 bases). V was pared by 0 bases and J by 13 bases, with 18 bases between. The germline gives CDR1 MGHRA, CDR2 YSYEKL. CDR3 length: 15 amino acids.

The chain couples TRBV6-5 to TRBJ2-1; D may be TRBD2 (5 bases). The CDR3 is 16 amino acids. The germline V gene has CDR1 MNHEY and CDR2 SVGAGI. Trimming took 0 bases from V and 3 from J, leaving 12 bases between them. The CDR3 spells CASSYSAGEGYNEQFF. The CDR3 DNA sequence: TGTGCCAGCAGTTACTCGGCCGGGGAAGGCTACAATGAGCAGTTCTTC.